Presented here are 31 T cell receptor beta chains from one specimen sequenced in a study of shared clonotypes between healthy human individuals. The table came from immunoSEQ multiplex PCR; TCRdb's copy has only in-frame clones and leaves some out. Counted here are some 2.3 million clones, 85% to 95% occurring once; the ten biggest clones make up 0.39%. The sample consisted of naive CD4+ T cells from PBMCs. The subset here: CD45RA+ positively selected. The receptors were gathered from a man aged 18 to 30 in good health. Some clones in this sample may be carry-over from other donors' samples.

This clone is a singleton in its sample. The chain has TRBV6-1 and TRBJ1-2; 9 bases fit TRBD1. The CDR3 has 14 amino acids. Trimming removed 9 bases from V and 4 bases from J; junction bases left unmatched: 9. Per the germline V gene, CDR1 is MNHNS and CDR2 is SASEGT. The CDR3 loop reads CASYRDREVYGYTF. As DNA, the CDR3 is TGTGCCAGTTACCGGGACAGGGAAGTCTATGGCTACACCTTC.

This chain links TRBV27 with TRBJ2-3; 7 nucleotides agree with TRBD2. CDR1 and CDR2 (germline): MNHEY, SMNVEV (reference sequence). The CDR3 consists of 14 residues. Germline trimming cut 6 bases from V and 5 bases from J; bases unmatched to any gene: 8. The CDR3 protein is CASRWGRAGDTQYF. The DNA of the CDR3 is TGTGCCAGCAGGTGGGGGAGGGCCGGAGATACGCAGTATTTT.

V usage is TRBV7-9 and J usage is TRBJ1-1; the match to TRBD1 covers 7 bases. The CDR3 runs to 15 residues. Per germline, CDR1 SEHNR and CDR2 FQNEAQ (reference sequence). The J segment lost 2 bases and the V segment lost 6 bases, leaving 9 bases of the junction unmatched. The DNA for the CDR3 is TGTGCCAGCAGGGGAGAGGGGACAGCCAACACTGAAGCTTTCTTT. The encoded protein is CASRGEGTANTEAFF.

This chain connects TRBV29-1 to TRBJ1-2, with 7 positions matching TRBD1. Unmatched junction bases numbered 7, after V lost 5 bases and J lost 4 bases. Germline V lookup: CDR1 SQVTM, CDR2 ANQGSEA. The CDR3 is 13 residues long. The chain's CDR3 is CSVSPGGSYGYTF. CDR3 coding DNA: TGCAGCGTTTCTCCAGGGGGATCCTATGGCTACACCTTC.

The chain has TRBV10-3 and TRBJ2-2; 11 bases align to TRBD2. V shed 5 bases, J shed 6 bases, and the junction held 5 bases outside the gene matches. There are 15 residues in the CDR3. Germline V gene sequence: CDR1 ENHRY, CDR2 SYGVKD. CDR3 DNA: TGTGCCATCAGTCTAGCGGGAGGAGGGTCCGGGGAGCTGTTTTTT. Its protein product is CAISLAGGGSGELFF.

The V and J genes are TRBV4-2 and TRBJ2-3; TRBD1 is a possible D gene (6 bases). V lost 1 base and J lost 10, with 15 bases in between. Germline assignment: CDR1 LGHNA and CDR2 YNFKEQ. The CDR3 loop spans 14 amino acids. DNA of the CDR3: TGTGCCAGCAGCCAAGTCCTCCGGCCAGGGGCGCAGTATTTT. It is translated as CASSQVLRPGAQYF.

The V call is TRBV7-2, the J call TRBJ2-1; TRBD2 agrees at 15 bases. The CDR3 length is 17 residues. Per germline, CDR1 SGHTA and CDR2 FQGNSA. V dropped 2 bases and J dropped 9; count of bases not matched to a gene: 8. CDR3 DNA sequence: TGTGCCAGCAGCTTATTCCCGGGACTAGCGGGAGGAACTGAGCAGTTCTTC. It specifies CASSLFPGLAGGTEQFF. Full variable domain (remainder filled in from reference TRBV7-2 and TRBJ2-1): GAGVSQSPSNKVTEKGKDVELRCDPISGHTALYWYRQSLGQGLEFLIYFQGNSAPDKSGLPSDRFSAERTGGSVSTLTIQRTQQEDSAVYLCASSLFPGLAGGTEQFFGPGTRLTVL.

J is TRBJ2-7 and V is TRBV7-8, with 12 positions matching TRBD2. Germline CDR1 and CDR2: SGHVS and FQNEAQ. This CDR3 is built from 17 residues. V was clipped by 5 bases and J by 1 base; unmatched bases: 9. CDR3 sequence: CASSPGGLAGGSYEQYF. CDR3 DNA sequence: TGTGCCAGCAGCCCAGGGGGGCTAGCGGGAGGGTCCTACGAGCAGTACTTC.

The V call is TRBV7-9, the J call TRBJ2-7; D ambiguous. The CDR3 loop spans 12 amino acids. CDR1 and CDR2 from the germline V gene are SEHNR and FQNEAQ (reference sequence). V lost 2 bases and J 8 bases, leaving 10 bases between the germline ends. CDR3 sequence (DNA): TGTGCCAGCAGCTTAATAGGCATACAGCAGTACTTC. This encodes CASSLIGIQQYF. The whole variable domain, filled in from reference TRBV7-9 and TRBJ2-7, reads DTGVSQNPRHKITKRGQNVTFRCDPISEHNRLYWYRQTLGQGPEFLTYFQNEAQLEKSRLLSDRFSAERPKGSFSTLEIQRTEQGDSAMYLCASSLIGIQQYFGPGTRLTVT.

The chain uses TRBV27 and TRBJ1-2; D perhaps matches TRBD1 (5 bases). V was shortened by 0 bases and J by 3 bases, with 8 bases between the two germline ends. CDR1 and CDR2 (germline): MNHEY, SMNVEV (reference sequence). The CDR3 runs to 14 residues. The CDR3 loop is CASSLSGAYYGYTF. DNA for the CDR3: TGTGCCAGCAGTTTATCAGGGGCTTACTATGGCTACACCTTC.

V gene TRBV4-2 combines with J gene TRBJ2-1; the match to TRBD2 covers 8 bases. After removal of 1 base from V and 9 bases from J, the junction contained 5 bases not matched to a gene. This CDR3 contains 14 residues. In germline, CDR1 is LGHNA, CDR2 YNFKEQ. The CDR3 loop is CASSQVGRGGEQFF. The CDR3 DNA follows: TGTGCCAGCAGCCAAGTCGGGAGGGGGGGTGAGCAGTTCTTC.

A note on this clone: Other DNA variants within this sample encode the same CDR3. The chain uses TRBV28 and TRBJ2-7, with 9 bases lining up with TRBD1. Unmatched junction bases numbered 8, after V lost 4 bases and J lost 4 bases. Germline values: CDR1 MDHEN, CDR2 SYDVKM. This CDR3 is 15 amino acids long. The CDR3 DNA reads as TGTGCCAGCAGTTCCCCCGGGACAGGGACATACGAGCAGTACTTC. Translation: CASSSPGTGTYEQYF.

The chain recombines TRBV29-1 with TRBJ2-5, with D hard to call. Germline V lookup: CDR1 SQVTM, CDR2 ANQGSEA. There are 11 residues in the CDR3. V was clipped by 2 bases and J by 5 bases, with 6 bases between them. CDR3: CSVESGETQYF. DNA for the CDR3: TGCAGCGTTGAATCCGGGGAGACCCAGTACTTC.

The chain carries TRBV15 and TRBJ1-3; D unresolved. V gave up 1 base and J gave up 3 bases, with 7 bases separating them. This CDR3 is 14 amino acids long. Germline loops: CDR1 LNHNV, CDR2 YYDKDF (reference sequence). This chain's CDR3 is CATSRATSGNTIYF. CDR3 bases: TGTGCCACCAGCAGAGCCACAAGTGGAAACACCATATATTTT.

The chain's CDR3 is CATSSPPSGTQYF. DNA for the CDR3: TGTGCCACCAGCAGTCCCCCGTCGGGGACCCAGTACTTC. The V call is TRBV15, the J call TRBJ2-5; D is ambiguous. The germline gives CDR1 LNHNV, CDR2 YYDKDF (reference sequence). V was clipped by 3 bases and J by 7 bases, with 12 bases between them. The length of the CDR3 is 13 residues.

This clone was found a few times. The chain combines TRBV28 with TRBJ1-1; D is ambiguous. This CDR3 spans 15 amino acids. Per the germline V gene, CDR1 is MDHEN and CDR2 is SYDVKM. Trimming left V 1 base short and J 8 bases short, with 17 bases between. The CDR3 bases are TGTGCCAGCAGTTTATCAGGCCCCCAAGGGTCCGAAGCTTTCTTT. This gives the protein CASSLSGPQGSEAFF.

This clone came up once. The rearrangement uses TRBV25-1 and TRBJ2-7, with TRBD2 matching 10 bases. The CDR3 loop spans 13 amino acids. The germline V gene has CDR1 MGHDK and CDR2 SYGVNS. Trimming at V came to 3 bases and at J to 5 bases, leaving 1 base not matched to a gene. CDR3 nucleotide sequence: TGTGCCAGCAGTGACGGACTAGCGGACGAGCAGTACTTC. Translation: CASSDGLADEQYF.

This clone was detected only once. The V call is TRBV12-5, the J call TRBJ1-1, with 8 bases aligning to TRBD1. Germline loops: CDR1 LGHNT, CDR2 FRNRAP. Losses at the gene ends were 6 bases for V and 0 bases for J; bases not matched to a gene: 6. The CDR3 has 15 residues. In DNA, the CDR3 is TGTGCTAGTGGACTCGGACAGGGCTTGAACACTGAAGCTTTCTTT. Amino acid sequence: CASGLGQGLNTEAFF. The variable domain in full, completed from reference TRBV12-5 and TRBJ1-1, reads DARVTQTPRHKVTEMGQEVTMRCQPILGHNTVFWYRQTMMQGLELLAYFRNRAPLDDSGMPKDRFSAEMPDATLATLKIQPSEPRDSAVYFCASGLGQGLNTEAFFGQGTRLTVV.

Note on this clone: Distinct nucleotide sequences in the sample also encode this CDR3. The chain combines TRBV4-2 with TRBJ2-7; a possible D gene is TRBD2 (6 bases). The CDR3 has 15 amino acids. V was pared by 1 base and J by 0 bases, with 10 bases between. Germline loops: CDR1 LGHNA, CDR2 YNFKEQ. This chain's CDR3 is CASSQGTGASYEQYF. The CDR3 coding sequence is TGTGCCAGCAGCCAAGGAACGGGAGCCTCCTACGAGCAGTACTTC.

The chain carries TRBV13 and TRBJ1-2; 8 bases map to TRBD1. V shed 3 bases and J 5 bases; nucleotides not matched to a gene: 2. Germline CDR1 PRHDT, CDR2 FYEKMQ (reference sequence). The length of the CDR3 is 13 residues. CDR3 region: CASSFGQGYGYTF. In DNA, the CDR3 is TGTGCCAGCAGCTTCGGACAGGGATATGGCTACACCTTC.

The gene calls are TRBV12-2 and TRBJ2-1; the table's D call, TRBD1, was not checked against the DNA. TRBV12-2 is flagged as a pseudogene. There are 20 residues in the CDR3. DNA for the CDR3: TGTGCAAGTCGCCACAAGCCGGGACAGGGGGCGATTGGCTCCTACAATGAGCAGTTCTTC. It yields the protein CASRHKPGQGAIGSYNEQFF.

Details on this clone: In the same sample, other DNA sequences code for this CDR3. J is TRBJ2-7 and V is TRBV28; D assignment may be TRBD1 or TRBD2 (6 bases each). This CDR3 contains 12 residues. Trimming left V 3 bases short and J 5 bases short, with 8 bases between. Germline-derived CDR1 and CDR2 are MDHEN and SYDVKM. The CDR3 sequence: CASSFGGHEQYF. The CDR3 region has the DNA TGTGCCAGCAGTTTCGGGGGCCACGAGCAGTACTTC.

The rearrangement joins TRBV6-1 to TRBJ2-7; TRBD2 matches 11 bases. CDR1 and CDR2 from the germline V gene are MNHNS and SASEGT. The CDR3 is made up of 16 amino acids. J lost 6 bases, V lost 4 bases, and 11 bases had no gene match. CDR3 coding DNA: TGTGCCAGCAGTGGGGCCGGTAGCGGGAGGGCCGTCGAGCAGTACTTC. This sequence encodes CASSGAGSGRAVEQYF.

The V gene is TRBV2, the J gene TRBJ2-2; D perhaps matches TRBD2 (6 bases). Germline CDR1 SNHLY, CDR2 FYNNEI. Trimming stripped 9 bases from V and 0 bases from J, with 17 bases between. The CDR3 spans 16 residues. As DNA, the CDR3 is TGTGCCAGAAGGAGGGCAGGTCCTACGAACACCGGGGAGCTGTTTTTT. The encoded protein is CARRRAGPTNTGELFF.

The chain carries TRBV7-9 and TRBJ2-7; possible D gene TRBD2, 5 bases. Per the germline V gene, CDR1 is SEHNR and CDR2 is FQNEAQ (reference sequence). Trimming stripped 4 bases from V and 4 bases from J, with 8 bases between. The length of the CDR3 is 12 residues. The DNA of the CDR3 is TGTGCCAGCAGCTCCACTAGGTACGAGCAGTACTTC. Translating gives CASSSTRYEQYF.

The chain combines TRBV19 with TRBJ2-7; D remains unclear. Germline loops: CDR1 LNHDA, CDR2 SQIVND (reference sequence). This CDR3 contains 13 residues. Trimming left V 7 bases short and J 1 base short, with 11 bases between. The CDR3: CASTRQASYEQYF. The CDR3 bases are TGTGCCAGTACCCGACAAGCTTCCTACGAGCAGTACTTC.

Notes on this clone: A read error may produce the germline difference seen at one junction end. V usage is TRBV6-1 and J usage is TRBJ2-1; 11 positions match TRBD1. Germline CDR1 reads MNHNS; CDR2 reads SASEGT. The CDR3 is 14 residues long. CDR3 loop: CATSLGTGGNEQFF. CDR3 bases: TGTGCCACCAGTTTAGGGACAGGGGGCAATGAGCAGTTCTTC.

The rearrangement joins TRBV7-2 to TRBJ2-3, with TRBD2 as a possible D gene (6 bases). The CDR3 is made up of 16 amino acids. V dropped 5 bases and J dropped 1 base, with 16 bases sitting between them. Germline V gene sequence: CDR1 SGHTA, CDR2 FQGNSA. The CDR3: CASSRSPSVRTDTQYF. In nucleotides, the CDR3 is TGTGCCAGCAGCCGGTCCCCTAGCGTTCGCACAGATACGCAGTATTTT. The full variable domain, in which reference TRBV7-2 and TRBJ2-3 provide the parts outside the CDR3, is GAGVSQSPSNKVTEKGKDVELRCDPISGHTALYWYRQSLGQGLEFLIYFQGNSAPDKSGLPSDRFSAERTGGSVSTLTIQRTQQEDSAVYLCASSRSPSVRTDTQYFGPGTRLTVL.

CDR3 protein: CASSLTRDSEAFF. The CDR3 bases are TGTGCCAGCAGCTTAACCAGGGACTCTGAAGCTTTCTTT. The V and J genes are TRBV7-2 and TRBJ1-1, with D tentatively TRBD1 (5 bases). Germline V lookup: CDR1 SGHTA, CDR2 FQGNSA. The CDR3 contains 13 residues. V gave up 2 bases and J gave up 6 bases, with 10 bases separating them.

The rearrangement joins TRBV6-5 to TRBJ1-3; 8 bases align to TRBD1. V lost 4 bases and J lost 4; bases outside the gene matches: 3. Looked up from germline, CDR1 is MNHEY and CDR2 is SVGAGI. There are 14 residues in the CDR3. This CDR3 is CASSSDRVGNTIYF. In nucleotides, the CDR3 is TGTGCCAGCAGTTCGGACAGGGTAGGAAACACCATATATTTT.

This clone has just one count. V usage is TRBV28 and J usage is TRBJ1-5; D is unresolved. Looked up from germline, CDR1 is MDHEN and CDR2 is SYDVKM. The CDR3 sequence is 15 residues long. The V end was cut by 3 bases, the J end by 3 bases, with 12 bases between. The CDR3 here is CASSFGVPYNQPQHF. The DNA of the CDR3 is TGTGCCAGCAGTTTTGGGGTGCCTTACAATCAGCCCCAGCATTTT.